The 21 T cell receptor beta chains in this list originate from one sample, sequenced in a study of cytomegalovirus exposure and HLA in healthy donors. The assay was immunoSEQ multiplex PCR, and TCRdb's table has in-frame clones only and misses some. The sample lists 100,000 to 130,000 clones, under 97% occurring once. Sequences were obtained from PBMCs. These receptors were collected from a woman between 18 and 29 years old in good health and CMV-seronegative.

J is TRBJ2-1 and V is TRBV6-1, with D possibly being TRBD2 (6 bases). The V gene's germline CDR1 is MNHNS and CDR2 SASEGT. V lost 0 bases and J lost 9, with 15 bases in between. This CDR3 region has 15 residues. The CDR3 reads CASSEASGLFVEQFF. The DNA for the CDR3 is TGTGCCAGCAGTGAAGCATCGGGACTCTTCGTTGAGCAGTTCTTC.

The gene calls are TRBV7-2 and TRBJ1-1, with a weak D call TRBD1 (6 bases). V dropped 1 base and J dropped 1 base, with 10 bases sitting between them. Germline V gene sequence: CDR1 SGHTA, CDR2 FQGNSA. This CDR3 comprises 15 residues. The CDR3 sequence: CASSLVAGANTEAFF. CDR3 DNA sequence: TGTGCCAGCAGCTTAGTAGCGGGGGCGAACACTGAAGCTTTCTTT.

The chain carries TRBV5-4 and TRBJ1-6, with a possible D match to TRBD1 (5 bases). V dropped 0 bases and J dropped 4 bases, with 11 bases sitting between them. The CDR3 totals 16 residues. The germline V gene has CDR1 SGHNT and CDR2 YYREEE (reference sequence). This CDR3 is CASSLAMGLYNSPLHF. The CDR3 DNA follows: TGTGCCAGCAGCTTGGCCATGGGGCTTTATAATTCACCCCTCCACTTT. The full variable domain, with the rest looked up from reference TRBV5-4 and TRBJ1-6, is ETGVTQSPTHLIKTRGQQVTLRCSSQSGHNTVSWYQQALGQGPQFIFQYYREEENGRGNFPPRFSGLQFPNYSSELNVNALELDDSALYLCASSLAMGLYNSPLHFGNGTRLTVT.

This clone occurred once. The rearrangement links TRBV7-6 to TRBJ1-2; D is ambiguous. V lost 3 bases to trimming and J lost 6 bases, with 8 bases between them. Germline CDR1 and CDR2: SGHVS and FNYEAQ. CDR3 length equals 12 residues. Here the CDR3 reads CASSLGGDGYTF. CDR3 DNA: TGTGCCAGCAGCTTGGGCGGGGATGGCTACACCTTC. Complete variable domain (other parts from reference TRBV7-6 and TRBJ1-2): GAGVSQSPRYKVTKRGQDVALRCDPISGHVSLYWYRQALGQGPEFLTYFNYEAQQDKSGLPNDRFSAERPEGSISTLTIQRTEQRDSAMYRCASSLGGDGYTFGSGTRLTVV.

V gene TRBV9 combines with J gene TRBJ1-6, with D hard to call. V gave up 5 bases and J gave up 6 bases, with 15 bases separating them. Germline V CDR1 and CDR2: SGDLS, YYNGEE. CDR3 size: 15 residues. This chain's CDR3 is CASSASGGSNSPLHF. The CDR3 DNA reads TGTGCCAGCAGTGCCTCAGGAGGGAGTAATTCACCCCTCCACTTT.

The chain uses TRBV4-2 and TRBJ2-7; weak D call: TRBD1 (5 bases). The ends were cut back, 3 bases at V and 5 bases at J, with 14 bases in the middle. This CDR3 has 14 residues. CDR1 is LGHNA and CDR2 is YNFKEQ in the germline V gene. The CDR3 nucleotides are TGTGCCAGCAGCCAGGACATGACCAGGGACGAGCAGTACTTC. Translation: CASSQDMTRDEQYF.

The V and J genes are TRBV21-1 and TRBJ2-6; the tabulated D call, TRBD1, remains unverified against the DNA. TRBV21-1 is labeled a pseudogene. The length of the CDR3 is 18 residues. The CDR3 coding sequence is TGTGCCAGCAGCAAGGCTAACAGGGGGTCGGATGGGGCCAACGTCCTGACTTTC. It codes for CASSKANRGSDGANVLTF.

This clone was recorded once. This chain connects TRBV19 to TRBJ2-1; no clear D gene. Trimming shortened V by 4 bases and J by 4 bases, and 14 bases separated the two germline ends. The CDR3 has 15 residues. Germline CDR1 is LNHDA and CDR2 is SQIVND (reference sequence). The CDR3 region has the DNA TGTGCCAGTAGTAAAGACCCTGGAGAATACAATGAGCAGTTCTTC. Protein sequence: CASSKDPGEYNEQFF.

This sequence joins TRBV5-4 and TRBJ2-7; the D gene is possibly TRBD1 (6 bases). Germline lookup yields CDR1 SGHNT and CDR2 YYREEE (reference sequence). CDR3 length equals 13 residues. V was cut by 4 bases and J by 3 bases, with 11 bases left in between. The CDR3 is CASSGGHLYEQYF. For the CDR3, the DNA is TGTGCCAGCAGCGGGGGACACCTCTACGAGCAGTACTTC.

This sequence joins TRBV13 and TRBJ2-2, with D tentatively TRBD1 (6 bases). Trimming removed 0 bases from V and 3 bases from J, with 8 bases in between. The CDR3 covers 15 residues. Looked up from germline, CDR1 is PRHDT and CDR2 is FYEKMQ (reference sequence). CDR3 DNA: TGTGCCAGCAGCTTAGGACAGGGACACACCGGGGAGCTGTTTTTT. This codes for CASSLGQGHTGELFF.

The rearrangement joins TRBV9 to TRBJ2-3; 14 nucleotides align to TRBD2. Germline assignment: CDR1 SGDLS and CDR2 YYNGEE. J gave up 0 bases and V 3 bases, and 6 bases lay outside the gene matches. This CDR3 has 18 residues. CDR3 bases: TGTGCCAGCAGCGCCGGGACTAGCGGGGGCCAAAGCACAGATACGCAGTATTTT. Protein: CASSAGTSGGQSTDTQYF.

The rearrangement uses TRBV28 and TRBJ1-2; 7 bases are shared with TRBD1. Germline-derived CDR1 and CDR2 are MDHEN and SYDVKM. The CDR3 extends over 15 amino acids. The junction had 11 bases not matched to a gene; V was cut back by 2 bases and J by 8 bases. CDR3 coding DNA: TGTGCCAGCAGTTTAGCCCGTACAGGGGAGCGCGGCTACACCTTC. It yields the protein CASSLARTGERGYTF.

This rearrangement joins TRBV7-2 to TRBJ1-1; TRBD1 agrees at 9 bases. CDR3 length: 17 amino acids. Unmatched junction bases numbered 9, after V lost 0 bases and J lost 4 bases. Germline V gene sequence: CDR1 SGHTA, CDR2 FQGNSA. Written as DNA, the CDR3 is TGTGCCAGCAGCTTAGCGTCCGGACAGGGGCCTTCCACTGAAGCTTTCTTT. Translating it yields CASSLASGQGPSTEAFF.

The CDR3 region is CASKERGGTGELFF. Written as DNA, the CDR3 is TGTGCCAGCAAAGAGCGGGGAGGGACCGGGGAGCTGTTTTTT. The chain carries TRBV4-2 and TRBJ2-2; 7 bases are a match to TRBD2. CDR3 size: 14 residues. With 7 bases clipped from V and 5 bases from J, the junction kept 7 bases outside the gene matches. Germline CDR1 is LGHNA and CDR2 is YNFKEQ.

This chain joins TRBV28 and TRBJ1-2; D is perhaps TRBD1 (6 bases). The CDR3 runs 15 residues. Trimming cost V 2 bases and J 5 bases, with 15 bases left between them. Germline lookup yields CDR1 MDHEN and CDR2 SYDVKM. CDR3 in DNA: TGTGCCAGCAGTTTAAACCAGGCCGGGACATATGGCTACACCTTC. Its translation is CASSLNQAGTYGYTF.

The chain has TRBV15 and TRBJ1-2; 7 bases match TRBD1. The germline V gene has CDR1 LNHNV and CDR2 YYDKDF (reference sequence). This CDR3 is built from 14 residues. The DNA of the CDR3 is TGTGCAACTCAATCAACAGGGGCTAACTATGGCTACACCTTC. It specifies CATQSTGANYGYTF.

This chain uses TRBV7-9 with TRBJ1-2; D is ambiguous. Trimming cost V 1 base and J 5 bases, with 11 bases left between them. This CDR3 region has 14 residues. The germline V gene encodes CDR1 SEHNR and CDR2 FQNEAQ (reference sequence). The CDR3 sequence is CASSLVGLQYGYTF. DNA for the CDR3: TGTGCCAGCAGCTTAGTTGGACTCCAATATGGCTACACCTTC. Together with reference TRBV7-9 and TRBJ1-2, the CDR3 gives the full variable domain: DTGVSQNPRHKITKRGQNVTFRCDPISEHNRLYWYRQTLGQGPEFLTYFQNEAQLEKSRLLSDRFSAERPKGSFSTLEIQRTEQGDSAMYLCASSLVGLQYGYTFGSGTRLTVV.

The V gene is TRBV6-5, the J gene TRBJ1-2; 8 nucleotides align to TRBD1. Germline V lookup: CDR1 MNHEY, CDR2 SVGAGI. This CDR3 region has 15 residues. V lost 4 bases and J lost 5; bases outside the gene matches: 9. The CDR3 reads CASSSPTGVIYGYTF. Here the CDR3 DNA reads TGTGCCAGCAGTTCCCCGACAGGGGTCATTTATGGCTACACCTTC.

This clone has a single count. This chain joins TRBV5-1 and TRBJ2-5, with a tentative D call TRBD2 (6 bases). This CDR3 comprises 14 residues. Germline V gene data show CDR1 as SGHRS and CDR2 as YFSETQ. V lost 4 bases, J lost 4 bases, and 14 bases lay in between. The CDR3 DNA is TGCGCCAGCAGCGGCGGGACTTCGGGAGAGACCCAGTACTTC. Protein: CASSGGTSGETQYF.

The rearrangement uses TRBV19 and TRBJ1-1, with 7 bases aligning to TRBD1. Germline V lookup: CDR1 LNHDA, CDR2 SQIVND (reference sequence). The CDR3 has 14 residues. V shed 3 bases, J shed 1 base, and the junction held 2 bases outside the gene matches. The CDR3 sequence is CASSMQGENTEAFF. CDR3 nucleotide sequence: TGTGCCAGTAGTATGCAGGGGGAGAACACTGAAGCTTTCTTT. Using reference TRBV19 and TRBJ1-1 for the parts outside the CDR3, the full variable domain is DGGITQSPKYLFRKEGQNVTLSCEQNLNHDAMYWYRQDPGQGLRLIYYSQIVNDFQKGDIAEGYSVSREKKESFPLTVTSAQKNPTAFYLCASSMQGENTEAFFGQGTRLTVV.

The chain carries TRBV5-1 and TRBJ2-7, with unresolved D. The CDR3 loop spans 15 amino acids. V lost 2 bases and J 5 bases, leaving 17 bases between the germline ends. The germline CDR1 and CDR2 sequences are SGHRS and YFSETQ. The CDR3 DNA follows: TGCGCCAGCAGCTTTACGGCTAGACCTACTAACGAGCAGTACTTC. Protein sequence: CASSFTARPTNEQYF. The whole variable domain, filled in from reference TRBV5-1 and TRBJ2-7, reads KAGVTQTPRYLIKTRGQQVTLSCSPISGHRSVSWYQQTPGQGLQFLFEYFSETQRNKGNFPGRFSGRQFSNSRSEMNVSTLELGDSALYLCASSFTARPTNEQYFGPGTRLTVT.